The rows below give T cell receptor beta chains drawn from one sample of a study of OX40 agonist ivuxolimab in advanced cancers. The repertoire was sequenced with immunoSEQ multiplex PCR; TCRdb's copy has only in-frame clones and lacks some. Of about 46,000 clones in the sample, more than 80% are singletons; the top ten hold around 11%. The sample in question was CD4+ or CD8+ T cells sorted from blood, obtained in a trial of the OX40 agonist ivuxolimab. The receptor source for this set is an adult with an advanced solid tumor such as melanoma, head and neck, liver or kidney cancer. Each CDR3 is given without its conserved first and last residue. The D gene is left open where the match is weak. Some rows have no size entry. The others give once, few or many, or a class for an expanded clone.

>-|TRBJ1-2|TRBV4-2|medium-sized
ASSQENHRDGYT
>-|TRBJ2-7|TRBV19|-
ASSTAETYEQY
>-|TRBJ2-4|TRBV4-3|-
ASSQDLWKWTLAKNIQY
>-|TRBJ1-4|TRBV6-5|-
ASRSGPEKLF
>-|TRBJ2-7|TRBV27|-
ASSLLPSSYEQY
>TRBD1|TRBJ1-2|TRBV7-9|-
ASSADRAYGYT
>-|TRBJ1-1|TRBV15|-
ATSRDGVMNTEAF
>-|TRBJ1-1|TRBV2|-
ASSLGASVNTEAF
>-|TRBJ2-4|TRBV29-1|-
SVEGSDGLAKNIQY
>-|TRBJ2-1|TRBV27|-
ASSPDSGVSYNEQF
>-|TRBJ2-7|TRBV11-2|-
ASSPGDGYEQY
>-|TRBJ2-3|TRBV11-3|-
ASSLRVGSTDTQY
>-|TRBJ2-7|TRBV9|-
ASSVRDRGEQY
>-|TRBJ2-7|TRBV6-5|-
ASSYGGPNEQY
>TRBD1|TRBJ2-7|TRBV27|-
ASSPWDSNYEQY
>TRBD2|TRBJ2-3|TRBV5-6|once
ASSFNPGRADTQY
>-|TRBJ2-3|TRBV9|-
ASSVESPTDTQY
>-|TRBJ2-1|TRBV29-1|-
SGLINEQF
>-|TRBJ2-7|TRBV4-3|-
ASSQVWRGGTYEQY
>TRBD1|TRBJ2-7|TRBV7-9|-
ASSFRGTGGDEQY
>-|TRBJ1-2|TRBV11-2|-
ASSRWQGPFGYT
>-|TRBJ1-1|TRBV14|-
ASSQDPWQAGVTEAF
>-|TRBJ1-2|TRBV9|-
ASSVSGTSNYGYT
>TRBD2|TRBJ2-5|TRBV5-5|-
ASSFTSGTETQY